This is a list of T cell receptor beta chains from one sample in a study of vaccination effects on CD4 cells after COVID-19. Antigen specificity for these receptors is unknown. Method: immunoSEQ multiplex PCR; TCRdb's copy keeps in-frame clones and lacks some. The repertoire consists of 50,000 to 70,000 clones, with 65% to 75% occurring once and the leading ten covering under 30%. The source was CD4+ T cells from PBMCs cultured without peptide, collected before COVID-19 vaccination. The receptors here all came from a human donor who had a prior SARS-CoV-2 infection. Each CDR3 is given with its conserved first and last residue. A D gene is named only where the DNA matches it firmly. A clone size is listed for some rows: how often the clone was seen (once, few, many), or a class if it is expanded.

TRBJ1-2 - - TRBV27 CASSLLPSAFDGYTF TGTGCCAGCAGTTTACTCCCCTCGGCCTTTGATGGCTACACCTTC
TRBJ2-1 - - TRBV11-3 CASSLVGTVEQFF TGTGCCAGCAGCTTAGTCGGGACCGTTGAGCAGTTCTTC
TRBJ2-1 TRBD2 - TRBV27 CASSLGLAINNEQFF TGTGCCAGCAGCCTGGGACTAGCGATAAACAATGAGCAGTTCTTC
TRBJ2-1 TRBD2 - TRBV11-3 CASSSPGLAGGLRSYNEQFF TGTGCCAGCAGCTCGCCGGGACTAGCGGGAGGACTTAGGTCCTACAATGAGCAGTTCTTC
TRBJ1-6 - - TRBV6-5 CASSALYNSPLHF TGTGCCAGCTCCGCCCTCTATAATTCACCCCTCCACTTT
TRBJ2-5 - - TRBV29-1 CSGARYQETQYF TGCAGTGGGGCTCGGTACCAAGAGACCCAGTACTTC
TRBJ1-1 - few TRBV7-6 CASSPVVVTMNTEAFF TGTGCCAGCAGCCCCGTGGTGGTAACGATGAACACTGAAGCTTTCTTT
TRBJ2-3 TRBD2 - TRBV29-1 CSVEGVGLAGVTDTQYF TGCAGCGTTGAGGGTGTAGGCCTAGCGGGAGTCACAGATACGCAGTATTTT
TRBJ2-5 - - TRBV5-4 CASSTEGYRITQETQYF TGTGCCAGCAGCACCGAAGGATACCGAATTACACAAGAGACCCAGTACTTC
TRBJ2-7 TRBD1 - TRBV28 CAISRGSSEQYF TGTGCCATCTCCAGGGGGTCCTCAGAGCAGTACTTC
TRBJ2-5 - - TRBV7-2 CASSSRQGGLVETQYF TGTGCCAGCAGCTCACGACAGGGAGGCTTGGTAGAGACCCAGTACTTC
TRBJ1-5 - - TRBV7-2 CASSSHWANQPQHF TGTGCCAGCAGCTCCCACTGGGCGAATCAGCCCCAGCATTTT
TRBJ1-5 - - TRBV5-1 CASSAIPGRDQPQHF TGCGCCAGCAGCGCGATCCCGGGTCGGGATCAGCCCCAGCATTTT
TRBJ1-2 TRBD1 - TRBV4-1 CASSQRGQVLRGGYTF TGCGCCAGCAGCCAAAGGGGACAGGTCCTAAGGGGAGGCTACACCTTC
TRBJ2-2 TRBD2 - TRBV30 CAWSVDSGMGTGELFF TGTGCCTGGAGTGTAGATAGCGGGATGGGGACCGGGGAGCTGTTTTTT
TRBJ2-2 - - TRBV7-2 CASSLGLLQLTGELFF TGTGCCAGCAGCTTAGGTTTGCTTCAGCTCACCGGGGAGCTGTTTTTT
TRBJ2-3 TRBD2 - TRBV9 CASSVDPSGADTQYF TGTGCCAGCAGCGTAGACCCTAGCGGAGCAGATACGCAGTATTTT
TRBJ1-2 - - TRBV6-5 CASYFGGEGYGYTF TGTGCCAGCTACTTCGGGGGCGAAGGGTATGGCTACACCTTC
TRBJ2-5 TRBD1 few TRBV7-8 CASSVGQGVIETQYF TGTGCCAGCAGCGTAGGACAGGGGGTGATAGAGACCCAGTACTTC
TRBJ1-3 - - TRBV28 CASSLSRSGNTIYF TGTGCCAGCAGTTTATCCCGCTCTGGAAACACCATATATTTT
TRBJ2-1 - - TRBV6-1 CASSEWGGARNEQFF TGTGCCAGCAGTGAATGGGGGGGCGCTCGAAATGAGCAGTTCTTC
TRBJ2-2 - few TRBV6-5 CASTELVTGELFF TGTGCCAGCACCGAGCTAGTAACCGGGGAGCTGTTTTTT
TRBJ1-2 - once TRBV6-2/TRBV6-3 CASSDGIVANYGYTF TGTGCCAGCAGCGACGGAATAGTAGCTAACTATGGCTACACCTTC
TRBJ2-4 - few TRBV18 CASSPTGRGAKNIQYF TGTGCCAGCTCACCAACTGGGCGGGGAGCCAAAAACATTCAGTACTTC
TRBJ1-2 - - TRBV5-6 CASSLGGNNYGYTF TGTGCCAGCAGCTTGGGTGGGAATAACTATGGCTACACCTTC
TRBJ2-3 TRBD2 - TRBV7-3 CASSPKGLGGTDTQYF TGTGCCAGCAGCCCAAAGGGACTAGGTGGCACAGATACGCAGTATTTT
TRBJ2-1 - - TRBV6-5 CASSKRQGEQFF TGTGCCAGCAGCAAACGCCAGGGTGAGCAGTTCTTC
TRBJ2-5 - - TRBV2 CASSHPQRARETQYF TGTGCCAGCAGTCACCCGCAGAGGGCCAGAGAGACCCAGTACTTC
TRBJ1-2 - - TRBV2 CASSDRIGGGYTF TGTGCCAGCAGTGACAGGATAGGGGGTGGCTACACCTTC
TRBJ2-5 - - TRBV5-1 CASSLSTGHQETQYF TGCGCCAGCAGCTTGTCTACAGGCCACCAAGAGACCCAGTACTTC
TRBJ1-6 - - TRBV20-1 CSASGGWDSPLHF TGCAGTGCTAGTGGGGGGTGGGATTCACCCCTCCACTTT
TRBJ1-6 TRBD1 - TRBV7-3 CASSLYPQGSPSNSPLHF TGTGCCAGCAGCTTATACCCACAGGGGTCCCCTAGTAATTCACCCCTCCACTTT
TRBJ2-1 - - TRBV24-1 CATSDFASANPQFF TGTGCCACCAGTGATTTTGCTAGCGCTAATCCCCAGTTCTTC
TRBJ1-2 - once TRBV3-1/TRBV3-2 CASSQDPSYGYTF TGTGCCAGCAGCCAAGACCCTAGCTATGGCTACACCTTC
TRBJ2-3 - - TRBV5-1 CASSLTQGTIDTQYF TGCGCCAGCAGCTTGACCCAAGGGACCATAGATACGCAGTATTTT
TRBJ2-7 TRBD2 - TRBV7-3 CASSKNGLAGGGEQYF TGTGCCAGCAGCAAAAACGGACTAGCGGGGGGTGGTGAGCAGTACTTC
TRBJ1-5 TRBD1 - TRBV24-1 CATSDADRVDQPQHF TGTGCCACCAGTGACGCCGACAGGGTAGATCAGCCCCAGCATTTT
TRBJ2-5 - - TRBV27 CASSLRVQETQYF TGTGCCAGCAGTTTACGGGTCCAAGAGACCCAGTACTTC
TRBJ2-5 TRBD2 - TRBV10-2 CASRVSGGETQYF TGCGCCAGCAGAGTTAGCGGGGGGGAGACCCAGTACTTC
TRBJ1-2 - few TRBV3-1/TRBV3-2 CASSQDFRLTNYGYTF TGTGCCAGCAGCCAAGATTTCAGGCTCACTAACTATGGCTACACCTTC